The 11 T cell receptor beta chains given below trace back to one sample, sequenced in a study of blood T cells in healthy people across ages. The use of a sample-barcoded 5' primer and a J-beta primer mix characterized a second PCR of about 7 to 12 cycles. TCRdb recomputed calls from the 5' RACE reads with MiXCR, one row per CDR3 protein. The sample has over 600,000 distinct CDR3 sequences; more than 20% are singletons. The specimen sequenced was blood. These receptor sequences come from a man aged 65 to 85 in good health.

In its sample, this clonotype was seen a few times. CDR3 in DNA: TGCAGTGCTAGAGATCCGGGACAGGGTCTAGCCAAAAACATTCAGTACTTC. Its protein is CSARDPGQGLAKNIQYF. The chain uses TRBV20-1 and TRBJ2-4; 9 nucleotides line up with TRBD1. In germline, CDR1 is DFQATT, CDR2 SNEGSKA (reference sequence). V dropped 0 bases and J dropped 0; count of bases not matched to a gene: 6. The CDR3 contains 17 residues.

As to this clonotype: The junction does not match germline at one end; this may be a read error. V is TRBV20-1 and J is TRBJ1-2; D remains unclear. CDR3 size: 12 residues. In germline, CDR1 is DFQATT, CDR2 SNEGSKA (reference sequence). The CDR3 coding sequence is TGCAGTGCTGGAGCGAGTGACTATGGTTACACCTTC. This codes for CSAGASDYGYTF.

In this sample, this clonotype turned up a few times. The chain is built from TRBV20-1 and TRBJ2-5, with 9 positions matching TRBD2. The end of the DNA is better explained by TRBJ2-1, so the J call may be wrong. The CDR3 is 13 amino acids. The germline V gene encodes CDR1 DFQATT and CDR2 SNEGSKA (reference sequence). The CDR3 region is CSGGVAGGVEQFF. CDR3 bases: TGCAGTGGAGGTGTTGCGGGAGGGGTTGAGCAGTTCTTC.

The CDR3 region is CATSKGQGHETQYF. In nucleotides, the CDR3 is TGTGCCACCAGCAAAGGACAGGGACACGAGACCCAGTACTTC. The chain is built from TRBV15 and TRBJ2-5; 8 nucleotides align to TRBD1. J lost 5 bases, V lost 4 bases, and 6 bases had no gene match. This CDR3 is built from 14 residues. Looked up from germline, CDR1 is LNHNV and CDR2 is YYDKDF (reference sequence).

At least ten counts were recorded for this clonotype. This sequence joins TRBV20-1 and TRBJ2-5; 8 bases fit TRBD2. The CDR3 runs 15 residues. Germline-derived CDR1 and CDR2 are DFQATT and SNEGSKA (reference sequence). The J segment lost 0 bases and the V segment lost 2 bases, leaving 5 bases of the junction unmatched. In DNA, the CDR3 is TGCAGTGCTAGACTGGCTAGCGGGTACCAAGAGACCCAGTACTTC. Its protein product is CSARLASGYQETQYF.

Note on this clonotype: As the CDR3 is not closed by the conserved phenylalanine or tryptophan, this likely results from a read error. This sequence joins TRBV4-1 and TRBJ2-4; D gene ambiguous. V was trimmed by 0 bases and J by 3 bases, leaving 9 bases between them. The CDR3 loop spans 15 amino acids. CDR1 is MGHRA, CDR2 YSYEKL, per germline. The CDR3 sequence: CASSQEGLDKNIQYL. The CDR3 DNA is TGCGCCAGCAGCCAAGAAGGTCTAGACAAAAACATTCAGTACCTC.

The J gene is TRBJ2-5, the V gene TRBV5-1; no clear D gene. This CDR3 comprises 15 residues. V lost 0 bases and J 1 base, leaving 10 bases between the germline ends. From germline, CDR1 is SGHRS and CDR2 YFSETQ. CDR3 coding DNA: TGCGCCAGCAGCTTGGAAGGCAGCCCCCAAGAGACCCAGTACTTC. Translating gives CASSLEGSPQETQYF.

A few counts support this clonotype. The chain combines TRBV12-3 or TRBV12-4 with TRBJ2-3; D is undetermined. This CDR3 has 14 amino acids. V shed 6 bases and J shed 0 bases, with 10 bases lying between them. The CDR3 is CASSRAVSTDTQYF. The CDR3 DNA reads TGTGCCAGCAGCCGCGCTGTCAGCACAGATACGCAGTATTTT.

In its sample, this clonotype was seen a few times. This chain uses TRBV18 with TRBJ2-7; 8 nucleotides agree with TRBD1. Germline trimming cut 5 bases from V and 4 bases from J; bases unmatched to any gene: 7. This CDR3 comprises 14 residues. Germline assignment: CDR1 KGHSH and CDR2 LQKENI. The CDR3 reads CASSSGQGVYEQYF. The CDR3 DNA reads TGTGCCAGCTCAAGCGGACAGGGAGTTTACGAGCAGTACTTC.

This clonotype appeared a few times. The gene calls are TRBV27 and TRBJ2-6; 8 positions agree with TRBD1. CDR3 length equals 18 residues. In germline, CDR1 is MNHEY, CDR2 SMNVEV (reference sequence). The V gene end was trimmed by 6 bases and the J gene end by 0 bases; junction bases not matched to a gene: 10. DNA of the CDR3: TGTGCCAGCAGAAAGAGTCAGGGGGCGAACTCTGGGGCCAACGTCCTGACTTTC. Protein sequence: CASRKSQGANSGANVLTF.

On this clonotype: Possible read error: a much larger clone is one base away. The rearrangement uses TRBV3-1 and TRBJ1-1; the D gene is possibly TRBD1 (5 bases). The CDR3 consists of 13 residues. CDR1 LGHDT and CDR2 YNNKEL come from the germline V gene (reference sequence). The CDR3 DNA reads as TGTGCCCCTGGCAGGGTGCCGAACACTGGAGCTTTCTTT. The encoded protein is CAPGRVPNTGAFF.